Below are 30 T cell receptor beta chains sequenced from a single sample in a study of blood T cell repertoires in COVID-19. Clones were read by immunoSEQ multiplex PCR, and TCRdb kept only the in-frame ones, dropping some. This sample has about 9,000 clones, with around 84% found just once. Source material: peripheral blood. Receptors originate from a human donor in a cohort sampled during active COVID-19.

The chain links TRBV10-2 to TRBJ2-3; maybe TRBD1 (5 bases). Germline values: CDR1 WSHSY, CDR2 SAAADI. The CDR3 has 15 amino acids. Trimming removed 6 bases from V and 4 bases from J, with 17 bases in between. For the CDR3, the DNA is TGCGCCAGCAGGGACACCCGAACCGTCGCAGATACGCAGTATTTT. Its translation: CASRDTRTVADTQYF.

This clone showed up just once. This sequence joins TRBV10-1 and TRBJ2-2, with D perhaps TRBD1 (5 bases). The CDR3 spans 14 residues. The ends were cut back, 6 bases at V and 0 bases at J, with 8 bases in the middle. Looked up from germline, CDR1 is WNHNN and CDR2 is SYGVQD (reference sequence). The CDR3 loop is CASRSTANTGELFF. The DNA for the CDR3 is TGCGCCAGCAGATCGACAGCGAACACCGGGGAGCTGTTTTTT.

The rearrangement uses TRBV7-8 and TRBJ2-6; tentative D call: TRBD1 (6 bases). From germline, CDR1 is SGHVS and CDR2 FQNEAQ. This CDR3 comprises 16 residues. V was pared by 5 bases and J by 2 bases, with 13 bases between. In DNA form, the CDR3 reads TGTGCCAGCAGCGTCGTCAGGGGACCTGGGGCCAACGTCCTGACTTTC. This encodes CASSVVRGPGANVLTF.

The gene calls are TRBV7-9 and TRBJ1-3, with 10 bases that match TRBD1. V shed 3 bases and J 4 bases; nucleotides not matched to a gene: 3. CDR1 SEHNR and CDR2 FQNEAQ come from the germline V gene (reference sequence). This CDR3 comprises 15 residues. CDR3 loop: CASSFGQGDGNTIYF. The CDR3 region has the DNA TGTGCCAGCAGCTTTGGACAGGGGGACGGAAACACCATATATTTT.

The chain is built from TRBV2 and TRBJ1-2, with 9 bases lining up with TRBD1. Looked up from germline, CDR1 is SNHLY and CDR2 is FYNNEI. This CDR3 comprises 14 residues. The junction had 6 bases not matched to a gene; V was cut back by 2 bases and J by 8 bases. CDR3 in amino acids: CASSESGQGYGYTF. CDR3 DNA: TGTGCCAGCAGTGAATCTGGACAGGGGTACGGCTACACCTTC. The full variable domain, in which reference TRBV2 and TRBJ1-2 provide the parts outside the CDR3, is EPEVTQTPSHQVTQMGQEVILRCVPISNHLYFYWYRQILGQKVEFLVSFYNNEISEKSEIFDDQFSVERPDGSNFTLKIRSTKLEDSAMYFCASSESGQGYGYTFGSGTRLTVV.

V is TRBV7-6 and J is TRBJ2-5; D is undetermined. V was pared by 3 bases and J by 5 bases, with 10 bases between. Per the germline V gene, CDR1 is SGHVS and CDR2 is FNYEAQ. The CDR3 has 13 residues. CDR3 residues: CASSLYSRETQYF. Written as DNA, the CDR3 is TGTGCCAGCAGCTTGTACAGCAGGGAGACCCAGTACTTC.

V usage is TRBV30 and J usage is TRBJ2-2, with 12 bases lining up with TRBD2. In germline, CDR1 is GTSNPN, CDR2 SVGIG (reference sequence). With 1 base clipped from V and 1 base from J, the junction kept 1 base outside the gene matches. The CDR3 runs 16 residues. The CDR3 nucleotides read TGTGCCTGGAGTGGACTAGCGGGGGTGAACACCGGGGAGCTGTTTTTT. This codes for CAWSGLAGVNTGELFF.

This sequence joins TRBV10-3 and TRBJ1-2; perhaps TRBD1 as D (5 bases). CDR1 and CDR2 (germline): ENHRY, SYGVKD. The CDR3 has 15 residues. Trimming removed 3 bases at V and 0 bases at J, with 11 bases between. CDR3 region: CAISESGSTNYGYTF. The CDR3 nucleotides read TGTGCCATCAGTGAATCAGGGTCGACTAACTATGGCTACACCTTC.

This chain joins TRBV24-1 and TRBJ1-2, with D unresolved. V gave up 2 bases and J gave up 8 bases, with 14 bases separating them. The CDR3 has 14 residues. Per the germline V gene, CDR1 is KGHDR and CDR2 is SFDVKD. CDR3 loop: CATSDWRRLGGYTF. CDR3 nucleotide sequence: TGTGCCACCAGTGATTGGAGGCGCCTAGGAGGCTACACCTTC.

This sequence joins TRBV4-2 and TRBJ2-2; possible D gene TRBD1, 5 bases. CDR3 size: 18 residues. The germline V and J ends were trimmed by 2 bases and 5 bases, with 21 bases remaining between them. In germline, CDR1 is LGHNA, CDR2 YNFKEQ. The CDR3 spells CASSQPSTWGRATGELFF. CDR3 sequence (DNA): TGTGCCAGCAGCCAACCTAGTACCTGGGGCAGGGCAACCGGGGAGCTGTTTTTT.

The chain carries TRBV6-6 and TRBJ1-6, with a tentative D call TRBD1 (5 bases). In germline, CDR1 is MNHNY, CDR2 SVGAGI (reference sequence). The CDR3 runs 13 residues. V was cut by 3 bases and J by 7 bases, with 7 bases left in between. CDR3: CASSYQGNSPLHF. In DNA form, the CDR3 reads TGTGCCAGCAGTTATCAGGGAAATTCACCCCTCCACTTT.

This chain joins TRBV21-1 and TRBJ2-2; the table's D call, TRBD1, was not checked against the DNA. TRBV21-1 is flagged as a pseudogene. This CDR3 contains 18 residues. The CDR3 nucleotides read TGTGCCAGCAGCAAATGGAGTCGACAGGGGGCGAACACCGGGGAGCTGTTTTTT. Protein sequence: CASSKWSRQGANTGELFF.

CDR3: CASSLWGAGGENEKLFF. For the CDR3, the DNA is TGTGCCAGCAGTTTATGGGGGGCAGGGGGTGAAAATGAAAAACTGTTTTTT. This chain uses TRBV28 with TRBJ1-4, with 7 bases lining up with TRBD1. This CDR3 contains 17 residues. Germline V lookup: CDR1 MDHEN, CDR2 SYDVKM. V shed 0 bases and J 5 bases; nucleotides not matched to a gene: 9.

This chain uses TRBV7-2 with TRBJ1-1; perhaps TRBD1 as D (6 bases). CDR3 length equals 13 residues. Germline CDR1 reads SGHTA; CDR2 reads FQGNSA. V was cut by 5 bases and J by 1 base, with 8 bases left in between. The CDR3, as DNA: TGTGCCAGCAGCCTGGACAGGAACACTGAAGCTTTCTTT. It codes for CASSLDRNTEAFF.

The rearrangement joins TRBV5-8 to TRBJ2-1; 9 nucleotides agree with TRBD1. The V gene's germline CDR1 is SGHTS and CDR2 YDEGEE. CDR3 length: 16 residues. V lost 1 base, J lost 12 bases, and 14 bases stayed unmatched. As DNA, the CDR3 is TGTGCCAGCAGCTTGTTCCGGACAGGGGCCCTTAGGGGGCAGTTCTTC. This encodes CASSLFRTGALRGQFF.

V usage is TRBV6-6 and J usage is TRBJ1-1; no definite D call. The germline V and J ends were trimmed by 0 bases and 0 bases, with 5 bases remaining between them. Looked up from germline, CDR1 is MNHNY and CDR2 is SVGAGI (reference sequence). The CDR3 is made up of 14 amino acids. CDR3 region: CASSYSELNTEAFF. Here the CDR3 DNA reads TGTGCCAGCAGTTACTCGGAGTTGAACACTGAAGCTTTCTTT.

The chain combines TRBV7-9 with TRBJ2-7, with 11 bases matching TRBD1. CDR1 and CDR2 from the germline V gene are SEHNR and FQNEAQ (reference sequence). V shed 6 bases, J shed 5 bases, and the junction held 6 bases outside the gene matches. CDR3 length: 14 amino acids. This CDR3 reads CASSATDRGHEQYF. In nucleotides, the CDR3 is TGTGCCAGCAGTGCCACGGACAGGGGGCACGAGCAGTACTTC.

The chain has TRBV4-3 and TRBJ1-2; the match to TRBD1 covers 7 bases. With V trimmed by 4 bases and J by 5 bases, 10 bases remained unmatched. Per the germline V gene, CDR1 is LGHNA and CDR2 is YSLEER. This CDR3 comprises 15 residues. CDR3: CASSPLGQLKYGYTF. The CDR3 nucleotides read TGCGCCAGCAGCCCCCTGGGACAGCTAAAATATGGCTACACCTTC.

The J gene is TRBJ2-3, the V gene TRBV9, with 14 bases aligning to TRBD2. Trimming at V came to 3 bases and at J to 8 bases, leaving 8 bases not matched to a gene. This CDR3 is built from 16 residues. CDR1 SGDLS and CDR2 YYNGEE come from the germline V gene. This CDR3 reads CASSEGLAGAQPTQYF. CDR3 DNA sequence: TGTGCCAGCAGCGAGGGACTAGCGGGGGCCCAACCTACGCAGTATTTT.

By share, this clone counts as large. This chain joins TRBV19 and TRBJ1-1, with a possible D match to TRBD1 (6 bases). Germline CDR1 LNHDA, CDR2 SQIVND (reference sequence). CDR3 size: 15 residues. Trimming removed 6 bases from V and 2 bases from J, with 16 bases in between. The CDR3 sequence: CASREYRVGNTEAFF. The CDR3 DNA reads TGTGCCAGTAGGGAATACAGGGTCGGCAACACTGAAGCTTTCTTT.

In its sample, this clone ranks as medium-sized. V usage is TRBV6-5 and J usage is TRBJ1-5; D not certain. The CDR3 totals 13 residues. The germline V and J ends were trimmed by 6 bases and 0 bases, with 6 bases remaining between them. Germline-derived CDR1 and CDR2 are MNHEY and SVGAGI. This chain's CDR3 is CASRLNSNQPQHF. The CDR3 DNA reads TGTGCCAGCAGACTCAATAGCAATCAGCCCCAGCATTTT.

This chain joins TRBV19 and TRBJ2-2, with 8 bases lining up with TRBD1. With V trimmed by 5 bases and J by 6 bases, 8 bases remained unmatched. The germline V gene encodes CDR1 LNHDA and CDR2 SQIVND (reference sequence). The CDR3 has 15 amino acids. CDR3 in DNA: TGTGCCAGTAGTCCGGACAGGGCATTGGCCGGGGAGCTGTTTTTT. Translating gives CASSPDRALAGELFF.

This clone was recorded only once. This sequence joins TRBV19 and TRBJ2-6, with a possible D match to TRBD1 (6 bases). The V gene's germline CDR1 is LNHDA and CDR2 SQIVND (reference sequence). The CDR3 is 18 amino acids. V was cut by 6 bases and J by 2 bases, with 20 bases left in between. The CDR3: CASRPPQGPGAGANVLTF. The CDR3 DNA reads TGTGCCAGTAGGCCTCCCCAGGGGCCGGGTGCTGGGGCCAACGTCCTGACTTTC.

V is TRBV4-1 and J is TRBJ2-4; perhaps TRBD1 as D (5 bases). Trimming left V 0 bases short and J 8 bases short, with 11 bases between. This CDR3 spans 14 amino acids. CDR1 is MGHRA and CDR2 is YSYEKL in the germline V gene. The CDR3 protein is CASSQEGARDIQYF. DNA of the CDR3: TGCGCCAGCAGCCAAGAAGGGGCACGGGACATTCAGTACTTC.

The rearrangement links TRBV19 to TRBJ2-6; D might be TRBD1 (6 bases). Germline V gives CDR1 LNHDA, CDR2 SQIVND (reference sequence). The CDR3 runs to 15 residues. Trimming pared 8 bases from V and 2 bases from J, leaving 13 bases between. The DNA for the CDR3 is TGTGCCAGTGCTGCCACAGGGACTGGGGCCAACGTCCTGACTTTC. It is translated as CASAATGTGANVLTF. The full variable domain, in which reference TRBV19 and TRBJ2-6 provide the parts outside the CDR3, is DGGITQSPKYLFRKEGQNVTLSCEQNLNHDAMYWYRQDPGQGLRLIYYSQIVNDFQKGDIAEGYSVSREKKESFPLTVTSAQKNPTAFYLCASAATGTGANVLTFGAGSRLTVL.

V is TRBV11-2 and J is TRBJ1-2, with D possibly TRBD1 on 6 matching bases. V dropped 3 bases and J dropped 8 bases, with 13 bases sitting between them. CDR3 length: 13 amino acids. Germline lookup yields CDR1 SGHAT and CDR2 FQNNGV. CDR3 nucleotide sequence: TGTGCCAGCAGCTTGGACAGATTCGGAGGCTACACCTTC. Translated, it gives CASSLDRFGGYTF.

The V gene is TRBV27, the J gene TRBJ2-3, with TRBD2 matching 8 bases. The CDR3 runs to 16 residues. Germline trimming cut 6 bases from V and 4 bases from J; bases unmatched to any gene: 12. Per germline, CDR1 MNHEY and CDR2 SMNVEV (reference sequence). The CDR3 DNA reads TGTGCCAGCAGGCCGGTTGCCGGGGGGGCCTCAGATACGCAGTATTTT. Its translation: CASRPVAGGASDTQYF.

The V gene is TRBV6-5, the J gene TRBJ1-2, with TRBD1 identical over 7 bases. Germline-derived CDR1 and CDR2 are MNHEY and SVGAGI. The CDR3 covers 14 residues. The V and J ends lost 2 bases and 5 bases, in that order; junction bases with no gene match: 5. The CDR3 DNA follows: TGTGCCAGCAGTTACAAGCAGGGGGGATATGGCTACACCTTC. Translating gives CASSYKQGGYGYTF.

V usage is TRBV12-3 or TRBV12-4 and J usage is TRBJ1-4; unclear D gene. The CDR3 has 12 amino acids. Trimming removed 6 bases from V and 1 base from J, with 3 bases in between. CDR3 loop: CASSRTNEKLFF. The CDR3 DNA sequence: TGTGCCAGCAGCCGAACTAATGAAAAACTGTTTTTT.

The CDR3 region has the DNA TGTGCCAGCAGCTTAGCAGACAGGGGGCAAAGTAATGAAAAACTGTTTTTT. This gives the protein CASSLADRGQSNEKLFF. V and J are TRBV7-9 and TRBJ1-4; 10 positions agree with TRBD1. Germline CDR1 reads SEHNR; CDR2 reads FQNEAQ (reference sequence). The CDR3 length is 17 residues. With 0 bases clipped from V and 4 bases from J, the junction kept 5 bases outside the gene matches.